These 10 T cell receptor beta chains were all obtained from the same sample, sequenced in a study of human T cells and chemical hapten exposure. TCRdb itself ran the RACE reads through MiXCR, one entry per CDR3 protein. The data hold more than 35,000 distinct CDR3 sequences, with 3.7% observed a single time. The time point here: healthy volunteer bleed at 6 weeks. The authors extracted total RNA from unfractionated whole blood. Input material: whole blood. The receptors were gathered from a human donor in good health. Some clones in this sample may be carry-over from other donors' samples.

This clonotype was found many times. J is TRBJ2-3 and V is TRBV7-6, with TRBD2 as a possible D gene (6 bases). The CDR3 is made up of 15 amino acids. Germline V CDR1 and CDR2: SGHVS, FNYEAQ. V was trimmed by 5 bases and J by 0 bases, leaving 12 bases between them. This CDR3 is CASSHGGPSTDTQYF. For the CDR3, the DNA is TGTGCCAGCAGCCACGGAGGGCCGAGCACAGATACGCAGTATTTT.

This clonotype was counted between two and nine times. The J gene is TRBJ1-5, the V gene TRBV3-1; perhaps TRBD1 as D (5 bases). Trimming took off 6 bases at V and 0 bases at J, with 9 bases between the two ends. This CDR3 has 14 amino acids. Germline-derived CDR1 and CDR2 are LGHDT and YNNKEL (reference sequence). The CDR3 sequence is CASSQTASNQPQHF. In nucleotides, the CDR3 is TGTGCCAGCAGTCAGACAGCTAGCAATCAGCCCCAGCATTTT.

There are many counts of this clonotype. The chain joins TRBV5-1 to TRBJ2-3; D is possibly TRBD2 (6 bases). CDR3 length: 16 amino acids. Trimming left V 4 bases short and J 2 bases short, with 17 bases between. Germline CDR1 is SGHRS and CDR2 is YFSETQ. CDR3 nucleotide sequence: TGCGCCAGCAGCCGGACTACCATCCCATCCACAGATACGCAGTATTTT. Its protein product is CASSRTTIPSTDTQYF. Together with reference TRBV5-1 and TRBJ2-3, the CDR3 gives the full variable domain: KAGVTQTPRYLIKTRGQQVTLSCSPISGHRSVSWYQQTPGQGLQFLFEYFSETQRNKGNFPGRFSGRQFSNSRSEMNVSTLELGDSALYLCASSRTTIPSTDTQYFGPGTRLTVL.

This clonotype was seen repeatedly, ten times or more. J is TRBJ2-3 and V is TRBV12-3 or TRBV12-4; a weak D match, TRBD1 (6 bases). Trimming left V 2 bases short and J 4 bases short, with 10 bases between. The CDR3 is 14 residues long. CDR3 DNA sequence: TGTGCCAGCAGTTTAAGGGGGAGCCCAGATACGCAGTATTTT. It encodes CASSLRGSPDTQYF.

This clonotype was found many times. V and J are TRBV12-3 or TRBV12-4 and TRBJ2-5; 9 nucleotides align to TRBD2. The CDR3 totals 14 residues. J lost 2 bases, V lost 6 bases, and 4 bases had no gene match. Here the CDR3 reads CASRPSGAQETQYF. CDR3 nucleotides: TGTGCCAGCAGGCCTAGCGGGGCTCAAGAGACCCAGTACTTC.

The gene calls are TRBV6-5 and TRBJ1-2; D might be TRBD1 (6 bases). This CDR3 has 14 residues. V was shortened by 2 bases and J by 4 bases, with 11 bases between the two germline ends. Germline lookup yields CDR1 MNHEY and CDR2 SVGAGI. The DNA of the CDR3 is TGTGCCAGCAGTTACCGGGGGCTGGTCTATGGCTACACCTTC. Translated: CASSYRGLVYGYTF.

This clonotype was observed many times. The chain recombines TRBV24-1 with TRBJ2-7; TRBD2 agrees at 11 bases. Germline-derived CDR1 and CDR2 are KGHDR and SFDVKD. The CDR3 loop spans 17 amino acids. V lost 3 bases and J lost 7; bases outside the gene matches: 13. Here the CDR3 DNA reads TGTGCCACCAGTGATCGGGGTAGCGGGAGGGCCCCTAGTGAGCAGTACTTC. Translating it yields CATSDRGSGRAPSEQYF.

This clonotype was picked up many times. The rearrangement joins TRBV7-8 to TRBJ2-3; maybe TRBD1 (7 bases). With 7 bases removed from V and 1 base from J, the gap between germline ends came to 9 bases. This CDR3 is built from 13 residues. The germline V gene has CDR1 SGHVS and CDR2 FQNEAQ. CDR3 DNA sequence: TGTGCCAGCACCAGGGGGGGCACAGATACGCAGTATTTT. Amino acid sequence: CASTRGGTDTQYF. Full variable domain (outside the CDR3, taken from reference TRBV7-8 and TRBJ2-3): GAGVSQSPRYKVAKRGQDVALRCDPISGHVSLFWYQQALGQGPEFLTYFQNEAQLDKSGLPSDRFFAERPEGSVSTLKIQRTQQEDSAVYLCASTRGGTDTQYFGPGTRLTVL.

Many counts were recorded for this clonotype. V usage is TRBV28 and J usage is TRBJ1-1; maybe TRBD1 (5 bases). Per the germline V gene, CDR1 is MDHEN and CDR2 is SYDVKM. The CDR3 is made up of 13 amino acids. The ends were cut back, 6 bases at V and 6 bases at J, with 14 bases in the middle. In DNA form, the CDR3 reads TGTGCCAGCAGCAGACACGGAGGGGCTGAAGCTTTCTTT. Protein sequence: CASSRHGGAEAFF.

This sequence joins TRBV7-2 and TRBJ1-6, with D uncertain. Trimming cost V 2 bases and J 0 bases, with 14 bases left between them. This CDR3 is built from 18 residues. CDR1 is SGHTA and CDR2 is FQGNSA in the germline V gene. The CDR3 sequence: CASSLWHRASSYNSPLHF. DNA for the CDR3: TGTGCCAGCAGCTTATGGCATAGGGCTAGCTCCTATAATTCACCCCTCCACTTT.